The sequence of this T cell receptor (beta chain) was determined in a study of T-cell reconstitution after alpha-beta-depleted transplantation in children (dated by TCRdb to the mid-2010s). Notes on the research overall: Using TCR repertoire profiling, the study followed T-cell immune reconstitution in a quantitative way in children after TCRalphabeta/CD19-depleted allogeneic hematopoietic cell transplantation.

CDR1 and CDR2, per the germline V gene (reference sequence), are DFQATT and SNEGSKA. There are 14 amino acids in the CDR3, from cysteine to phenylalanine inclusive. Only CDR3 DNA is held: 42 bases, read in frame from base 1. Trimming accounts for 6 bases at V and 5 bases at J, while the number of junction bases matched to no gene is 9. The treatment or condition label of this sample denotes: allogeneic hematopoietic cell transplantation with graft depleted of TCRalphabeta T cells and CD19 B cells. The transplant recipients were children given TCRalphabeta/CD19-depleted allogeneic hematopoietic cell grafts. The paper's findings and limits, for the study overall: Over the following months the frequencies of hyperexpanded clones went down, and after one year T-cell counts and TCRbeta diversity were mostly credited to newly produced T cells. About two months after transplant, the apparently early recovery of alphabetaT-cell counts reportedly depended on just several hundred clones that had expanded rapidly and came from non-depleted graft cells. In some patients, high TCRbeta diversity at day 60 was attributed to recipient T cells and intrathymic progenitors that had survived conditioning.

The receptor library was made with PCR. TCRdb lists the instrument as Illumina HiSeq 2500. To normalize quantification of the TCRbeta repertoire, the TCR libraries were built with molecular barcoding that relied on unique molecular identifiers. TCRdb redid the processing of the public reads, applying fastp at Q25 and MiXCR, and retained in-frame beta chains. CDR3 protein duplicates are merged, each entry listing the most common genes and DNA. Across this sample there are about 290,000 distinct CDR3 sequences, with roughly 9.1% seen only once. The leading ten clones occupy approximately 7% of the sample. Remarks on this clonotype: It has no known antigen specificity. Just one base apart from a much larger clone, this may be a read error.

The TCR originated in a boy younger than two with acute myeloid leukemia, due to receive a stem cell transplant. Recombination connected TRBV20-1 to TRBJ2-7; the junction holds 11 bases that match TRBD2. Sequencing was performed on PBMCs, taken before TCRalphabeta/CD19-depleted stem cell transplant. The CDR3 protein is CSALTSGASHEQYF. The DNA sequence is as follows: TGCAGTGCGCTGACTAGCGGGGCGTCCCACGAGCAGTACTTC.